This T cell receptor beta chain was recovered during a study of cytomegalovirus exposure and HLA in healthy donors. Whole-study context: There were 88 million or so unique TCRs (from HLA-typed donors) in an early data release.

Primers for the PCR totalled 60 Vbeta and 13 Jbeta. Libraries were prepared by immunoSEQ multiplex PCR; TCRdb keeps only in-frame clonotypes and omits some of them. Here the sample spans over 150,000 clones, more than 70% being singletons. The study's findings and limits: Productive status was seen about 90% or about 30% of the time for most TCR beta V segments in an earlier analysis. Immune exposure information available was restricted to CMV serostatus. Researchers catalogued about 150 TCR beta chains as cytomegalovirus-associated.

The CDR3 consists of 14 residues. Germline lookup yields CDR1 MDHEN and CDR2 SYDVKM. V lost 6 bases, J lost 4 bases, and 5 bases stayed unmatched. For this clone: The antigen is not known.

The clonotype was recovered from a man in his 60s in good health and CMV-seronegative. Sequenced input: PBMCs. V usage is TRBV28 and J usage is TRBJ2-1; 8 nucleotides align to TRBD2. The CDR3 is CASRNSGDYNEQFF. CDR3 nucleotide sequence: TGTGCCAGCAGAAATAGCGGGGATTACAATGAGCAGTTCTTC.